Shown below are 7 T cell receptor beta chains from a single sample sequenced in a study of blood T cells in healthy people across ages. The authors ran a second PCR of about 7 to 12 cycles using a sample-barcoded 5' primer and a J-beta primer mix. From the 5' RACE reads, TCRdb called clonotypes with MiXCR, one entry per CDR3 protein. This repertoire shows 750,000 to 950,000 distinct CDR3 sequences, under 35% found once; its top ten account for roughly a tenth. A further study also used this sample, focusing on T cells of mothers and their children.

Sequenced material: blood. These receptor sequences come from a woman in her thirties or forties in good health.

This clonotype was observed a few times. The chain joins TRBV6-2 or TRBV6-3 to TRBJ2-4; D not resolved. The J call is in doubt because the DNA end fits TRBJ2-5 better. The CDR3 is 16 amino acids. The germline gives CDR1 MNHEY, CDR2 SVGEGT. Here the CDR3 DNA reads TGTGCCAGCAGTGCATATGAAGCGAGAGACCAAGAGACCCAGTACTTC. Translating it yields CASSAYEARDQETQYF.

The chain recombines TRBV12-3 or TRBV12-4 with TRBJ2-5, with 12 bases aligning to TRBD2. The CDR3 contains 16 residues. After removal of 5 bases from V and 6 bases from J, the junction contained 10 bases not matched to a gene. The CDR3 coding sequence is TGTGCCAGCAGTCGCGGACTAGCGGGGACGGTTAAGACCCAGTACTTC. Amino acid sequence: CASSRGLAGTVKTQYF.

This clonotype was observed a handful of times. The rearrangement uses TRBV6-1 and TRBJ2-3, with 14 bases fitting TRBD2. The CDR3 has 17 residues. The germline gives CDR1 MNHNS, CDR2 SASEGT. V was clipped by 4 bases and J by 2 bases; unmatched bases: 5. This CDR3 reads CASSAGLAGGHTDTQYF. In DNA form, the CDR3 reads TGTGCCAGCAGTGCCGGACTAGCGGGGGGCCACACAGATACGCAGTATTTT.

Worth noting for this clonotype: A much larger clone differs by one base, so this may be a read error. V is TRBV5-5 and J is TRBJ2-1, with a tentative D call TRBD1 (7 bases). This CDR3 has 17 residues. Germline lookup yields CDR1 SGHKS and CDR2 YYEKEE (reference sequence). CDR3 in DNA: TGTGCCAGCAGCTTAAGCACCACAGGGGACTCCTGCAATGAGCAGTTCTTC. Protein: CASSLSTTGDSCNEQFF.

The sample holds many counts of this clonotype. V is TRBV7-2 and J is TRBJ2-1, with 12 bases lining up with TRBD2. V was pared by 2 bases and J by 4 bases, with 6 bases of the junction left unmatched. Germline V gives CDR1 SGHTA, CDR2 FQGNSA. The CDR3 runs to 17 residues. DNA of the CDR3: TGTGCCAGCAGCTTATTTCTAGCGGGGGGGAATTACAATGAGCAGTTCTTC. Translated, it gives CASSLFLAGGNYNEQFF.

The rearrangement joins TRBV2 to TRBJ2-5; D perhaps matches TRBD2 (5 bases). CDR3 length equals 14 residues. Trimming left V 5 bases short and J 5 bases short, with 15 bases between. Germline CDR1 SNHLY, CDR2 FYNNEI. Here the CDR3 reads CASSPQSGVETQYF. The CDR3 coding sequence is TGTGCCAGCAGTCCACAGTCCGGGGTTGAGACCCAGTACTTC.

V is TRBV7-2 and J is TRBJ2-3; possible D gene TRBD1, 6 bases. Trimming took 1 base from V and 2 from J, leaving 10 bases between them. This CDR3 has 15 residues. Looked up from germline, CDR1 is SGHTA and CDR2 is FQGNSA. The DNA for the CDR3 is TGTGCCAGCAGCTTAGTCAGGGGATTCACAGATACGCAGTATTTT. Its protein is CASSLVRGFTDTQYF.